Below are 9 T cell receptor beta chains sequenced from a single sample in a study of OX40 agonist ivuxolimab in advanced cancers. Using immunoSEQ multiplex PCR, the repertoire was profiled, and TCRdb retains in-frame clones only, with some absent. The table includes approximately 57,000 clones, over 80% detected once. Sequencing was performed on CD4+ or CD8+ T cells sorted from blood, taken in a trial of the OX40 agonist ivuxolimab. The receptors come from an adult with an advanced solid tumor such as melanoma, head and neck, liver or kidney cancer.

This rearrangement joins TRBV6-6 to TRBJ2-1; 9 positions agree with TRBD2. CDR1 is MNHNY, CDR2 SVGAGI, per germline (reference sequence). The V segment lost 8 bases and the J segment 2 bases; nucleotides outside the gene matches: 10. The CDR3 totals 16 residues. The chain's CDR3 is CASVSGRLKAYNEQFF. In DNA form, the CDR3 reads TGTGCCAGCGTTAGCGGGAGATTAAAGGCCTACAATGAGCAGTTCTTC.

The chain couples TRBV2 to TRBJ2-2, with 7 nucleotides matching TRBD1. Trimming at V came to 5 bases and at J to 3 bases, leaving 6 bases not matched to a gene. The CDR3 runs to 15 residues. CDR1 and CDR2 (germline): SNHLY, FYNNEI. CDR3 region: CASSPQGLDTGELFF. The CDR3, as DNA: TGTGCCAGCAGTCCACAGGGGTTGGACACCGGGGAGCTGTTTTTT.

This clone was observed a few times. V gene TRBV18 combines with J gene TRBJ1-5; D is perhaps TRBD1 (5 bases). This CDR3 is built from 16 residues. The V end was cut by 0 bases, the J end by 2 bases, with 11 bases between. CDR1 is KGHSH and CDR2 is LQKENI in the germline V gene. CDR3 nucleotide sequence: TGTGCCAGCTCACCACCGCGGGGGACTGGCAATCAGCCCCAGCATTTT. Protein product: CASSPPRGTGNQPQHF.

A few counts support this clone. J is TRBJ2-7 and V is TRBV4-1; 7 nucleotides align to TRBD2. CDR1 is MGHRA and CDR2 is YSYEKL in the germline V gene. J was trimmed by 6 bases and V by 4 bases; bases with no gene match: 9. The CDR3 is made up of 14 amino acids. The CDR3 nucleotides are TGCGCCAGCAGCCCTCCCGTTTCGGGAGGCGAGCAGTACTTC. Translated, it gives CASSPPVSGGEQYF.

The chain recombines TRBV18 with TRBJ1-1; D is possibly TRBD1 (5 bases). This CDR3 is 16 amino acids long. The V end lost 1 base, the J end lost 0 bases, and 12 bases lay between the germline ends. CDR1 and CDR2 (germline): KGHSH, LQKENI. The CDR3 bases are TGTGCCAGCTCACCACGCCCCAGGGACGTGAACACTGAAGCTTTCTTT. Translated, it gives CASSPRPRDVNTEAFF.

The chain links TRBV9 to TRBJ2-1, with 7 nucleotides matching TRBD2. V lost 3 bases to trimming and J lost 9 bases; unmatched junction nucleotides: 9. The CDR3 has 14 residues. CDR1 SGDLS and CDR2 YYNGEE come from the germline V gene. CDR3 region: CASSASGTGSEQFF. CDR3 sequence (DNA): TGTGCCAGCAGCGCGAGCGGGACGGGGAGTGAGCAGTTCTTC.

V is TRBV6-1 and J is TRBJ2-2, with D possibly TRBD2 on 6 matching bases. The V and J ends lost 0 bases and 7 bases respectively, with 15 bases between them. The CDR3 has 16 residues. CDR1 is MNHNS, CDR2 SASEGT, per germline. CDR3 loop: CASSEAPGVRHGELFF. DNA of the CDR3: TGTGCCAGCAGTGAAGCACCGGGAGTTAGGCACGGGGAGCTGTTTTTT.

V and J are TRBV4-1 and TRBJ2-3; D call uncertain. The CDR3 contains 15 residues. V gave up 1 base and J gave up 2 bases, with 10 bases separating them. Germline loops: CDR1 MGHRA, CDR2 YSYEKL. This CDR3 is CASSQVLGITDTQYF. CDR3 in DNA: TGCGCCAGCAGCCAAGTTTTAGGGATCACAGATACGCAGTATTTT.

The CDR3 nucleotides read TGTGCCAGCAGGGCGGGAGAGGGGGATACGCAGTATTTT. This gives the protein CASRAGEGDTQYF. The rearrangement joins TRBV2 to TRBJ2-3, with TRBD2 identical over 7 bases. CDR1 SNHLY and CDR2 FYNNEI come from the germline V gene. This CDR3 contains 13 residues. Unmatched junction bases numbered 6, after V lost 6 bases and J lost 6 bases.